This TCR beta chain emerged from a study of blood T cell repertoires in COVID-19. Only in-frame clones appear in the TCRdb table, and some are missing; sequencing was by immunoSEQ multiplex PCR. The sample holds roughly 220,000 clones, around 90% seen once. Sample: PBMCs or T cells enriched from blood (not recorded which). The TCR sequence derives from a man aged 25 to 40 who had been exposed to COVID-19.

The CDR3 region has the DNA TGTGCCAGCAGCTTTGGGACTAGCAGACGGGATGAGCAGTTCTTC. Its protein is CASSFGTSRRDEQFF. The J gene is TRBJ2-1, the V gene TRBV11-3, with 9 bases fitting TRBD2. This CDR3 contains 15 residues. The V gene's germline CDR1 is SGHNT and CDR2 YENEEA. V shed 3 bases and J 8 bases; nucleotides not matched to a gene: 8.